Reported below is one T cell receptor (beta chain). Its specific antigen is unknown. Per-nucleotide qualities are absent, and no much larger clonotype sits a single base away. V loses 3 bases of germline sequence and J loses 0 bases, and the interval between the two ends is 6 bases. Sequences MDHEN (CDR1) and SYDVKM (CDR2) are obtained from the germline V gene. From the cysteine through the phenylalanine, the CDR3 covers 14 amino acids. Only the CDR3 region is kept as DNA, spanning 42 bases read in frame from base 1. Genomic DNA was isolated from the sorted cells so that the TCRbeta CDR3 region could be sequenced. The immunoSEQ Assay was used for sequencing of TCRbeta CDR3 regions. TCRdb re-hosts the immuneACCESS table, in-frame sequences only. Its copies lack some clones; in the studies checked, an unresolved V gene accounts for under half of them, and the cause for the rest is not known. Across this sample there are around 83,000 clones, with roughly nine tenths seen only once. The ten largest account for 2.3% of the sample.

This specimen belongs to a study of OX40 agonist ivuxolimab in advanced cancers. With regard to the full study: Ivuxolimab, which targeted the costimulatory receptor OX40 (CD134), was an agonistic, fully human IgG2 monoclonal antibody. Partial responses were achieved by three dose-escalation patients, of whom one had hepatocellular carcinoma and two had cutaneous melanoma. Intravenous ivuxolimab was administered to patients every 2 weeks at six dose levels: 0.01, 0.1, 0.3, 1.5, 3 and 10 mg/kg. A male proportion of under 85% and a mean age of around 60 years, ranging from 23 to 79, were recorded for the dose-escalation cohort. Peripheral TCRbeta sequencing was intended to test whether TCR sequence diversity was altered and clonal T-cell expansion was caused by ivuxolimab. The paper reports the monotherapy dose-escalation portion (N ≈ 50 patients) of the phase I ivuxolimab trial. Among the roughly 52 dose-escalation patients, about 20 had hepatocellular carcinoma, 15 melanoma, 9 renal cell carcinoma and 9 head and neck cancer. Patients were allowed to have had prior anti-PD-1, anti-PD-L1 or anti-CTLA-4 therapy, and 40% to 45% of the dose-escalation patients had previously received checkpoint inhibitors.

What the work shows at the level of the full study, not this receptor alone: Partial responders in the 0.1-3.0 mg/kg groups had among the lowest normalized peripheral clonal expansion, especially among CD8+ T cells. After ivuxolimab, expanded clones were on average more numerous among CD8+ T cells than among CD4+ T cells. At doses from 0.1 to 3.0 mg/kg, clonal expansion was seen in both CD4+ and CD8+ blood T cells between baseline and week 6. The antigen specificity of the peripheral T cells that underwent clonal expansion was not determined. Low levels of normalized T-cell clonal expansion were also seen in some patients who did not respond.

Patients with autoimmune disease history or receiving systemic immunosuppression were excluded from the trial. Peripheral blood for TCR sequencing was collected from all dose cohorts at baseline, on cycle 4 day 1, and on cycle 7 day 1. The samples were drawn from a first-in-human, open-label, multicenter phase I dose-escalation trial of ivuxolimab. Adults with locally advanced or metastatic head and neck squamous cell, hepatocellular, melanoma or renal cell carcinoma were enrolled in the trial. Before TCR sequencing, CD4+ T cells and CD8+ T cells from peripheral blood were sorted into separate populations.

Recombination joined TRBV28 with TRBJ1-3, with no D gene named confidently. The origin of this receptor is an adult with an advanced solid tumor such as melanoma, head and neck, liver or kidney cancer. Sequencing was performed on CD4+ or CD8+ T cells sorted from blood, taken in a trial of the OX40 agonist ivuxolimab. This receptor carries the CDR3 CASSFRNSGNTIYF. The nucleotide sequence reads as follows: TGTGCCAGCAGTTTCCGAAACTCTGGAAACACCATATATTTT.